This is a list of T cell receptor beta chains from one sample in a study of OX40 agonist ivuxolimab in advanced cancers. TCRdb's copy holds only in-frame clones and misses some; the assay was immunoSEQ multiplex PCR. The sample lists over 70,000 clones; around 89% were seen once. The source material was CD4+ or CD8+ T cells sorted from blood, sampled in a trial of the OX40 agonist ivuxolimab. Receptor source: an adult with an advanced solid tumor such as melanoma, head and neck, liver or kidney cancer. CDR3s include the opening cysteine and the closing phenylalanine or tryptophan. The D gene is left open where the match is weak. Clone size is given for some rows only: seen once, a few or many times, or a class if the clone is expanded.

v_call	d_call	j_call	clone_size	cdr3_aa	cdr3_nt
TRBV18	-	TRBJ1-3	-	CASSPKTGNRYGNTIYF	TGTGCCAGCTCACCTAAGACAGGCAACCGTTATGGAAACACCATATATTTT
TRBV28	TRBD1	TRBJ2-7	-	CASSPGQGAYEQYF	TGTGCCAGCAGTCCTGGACAGGGCGCCTACGAGCAGTACTTC
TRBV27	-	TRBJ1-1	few	CASRAMNTEAFF	TGTGCCAGCAGAGCTATGAACACTGAAGCTTTCTTT
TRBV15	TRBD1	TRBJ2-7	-	CATKEGQGGYEQYF	TGTGCCACCAAGGAGGGACAGGGGGGGTACGAGCAGTACTTC
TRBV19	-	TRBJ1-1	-	CASSISWNTEAFF	TGTGCCAGTAGTATAAGCTGGAACACTGAAGCTTTCTTT
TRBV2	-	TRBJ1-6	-	CASSESRMNSPLHF	TGTGCCAGCAGTGAATCCAGGATGAATTCACCCCTCCACTTT
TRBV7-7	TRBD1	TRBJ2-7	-	CASSSSTGGEQYF	TGTGCCAGCAGCTCCTCGACAGGGGGCGAGCAGTACTTC
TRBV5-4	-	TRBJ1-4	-	CASRPGEGNEKLFF	TGTGCCAGCAGGCCAGGGGAGGGGAATGAAAAACTGTTTTTT
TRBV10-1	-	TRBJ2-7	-	CASSGDGSSYEQYF	TGCGCCAGCAGTGGGGACGGCAGCTCCTACGAGCAGTACTTC
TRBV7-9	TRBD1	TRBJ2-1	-	CASSFGQGNWNEQFF	TGTGCCAGCAGCTTTGGACAGGGAAATTGGAATGAGCAGTTCTTC
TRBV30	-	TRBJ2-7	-	CAWSVTFTREQYF	TGTGCCTGGAGTGTTACCTTTACGAGGGAGCAGTACTTC
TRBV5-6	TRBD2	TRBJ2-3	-	CASSSVLAGGSTDTQYF	TGTGCCAGCAGCTCCGTTCTAGCGGGAGGTTCGACAGATACGCAGTATTTT
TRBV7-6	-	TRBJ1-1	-	CASSLASGNTEAFF	TGTGCCAGCAGCTTAGCTTCGGGGAACACTGAAGCTTTCTTT
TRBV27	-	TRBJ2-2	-	CASSFGGSVGELFF	TGTGCCAGCAGTTTCGGCGGGTCGGTCGGGGAGCTGTTTTTT
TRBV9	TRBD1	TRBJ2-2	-	CATGTGISGELFF	TGTGCCACCGGGACAGGGATATCCGGGGAGCTGTTTTTT
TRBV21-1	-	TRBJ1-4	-	CASSKWTHRGGNEKLFF	TGTGCCAGCAGCAAGTGGACCCACAGGGGTGGTAATGAAAAACTGTTTTTT
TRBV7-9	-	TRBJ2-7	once	CASRPRAGVEQYF	TGTGCCAGCAGGCCCCGTGCAGGGGTCGAGCAGTACTTC
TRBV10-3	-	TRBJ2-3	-	CAISEGDTQYF	TGTGCCATCAGTGAGGGGGATACGCAGTATTTT
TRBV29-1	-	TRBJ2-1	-	CSATGRLPSNPYNEQFF	TGCAGCGCAACAGGGAGACTACCGAGTAACCCCTACAATGAGCAGTTCTTC
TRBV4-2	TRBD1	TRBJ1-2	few	CASSQRGTGIYGYTF	TGTGCCAGCAGCCAAAGGGGGACAGGGATCTATGGCTACACCTTC
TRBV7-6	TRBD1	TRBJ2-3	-	CASSLRGTGLADTQYF	TGTGCCAGCAGCTTGCGGGGGACAGGGTTAGCAGATACGCAGTATTTT
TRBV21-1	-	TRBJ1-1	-	CASSKEGMMNTEAFF	TGTGCCAGCAGCAAAGAAGGGATGATGAACACTGAAGCTTTCTTT
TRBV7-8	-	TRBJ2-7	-	CASRTGYEQYF	TGTGCCAGTAGGACCGGCTACGAGCAGTACTTC
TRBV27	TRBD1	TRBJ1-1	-	CASGPGQGSKVFF	TGTGCCAGCGGACCGGGACAGGGGAGTAAAGTTTTCTTT
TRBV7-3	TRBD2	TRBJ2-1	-	CASNTSGGYNEQFF	TGTGCCAGCAACACTAGCGGGGGATACAATGAGCAGTTCTTC
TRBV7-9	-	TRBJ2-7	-	CASSQDPYEQYF	TGTGCCAGCAGCCAAGACCCCTACGAGCAGTACTTC